The 30 T cell receptor beta chains below all came from one sample that was sequenced in a study of T-cell reconstitution after alpha-beta-depleted transplantation in children. Unique molecular identifiers were incorporated when the TCRbeta library was constructed. TCRdb processed the PCR reads anew with MiXCR; each CDR3 protein has one entry. The sample has under 750,000 distinct CDR3 sequences; 23% are singletons. The starting material was PBMCs, mostly from graft donor cells, obtained 360 days after TCRalphabeta/CD19-depleted stem cell transplant. Every receptor here comes from a boy younger than two who had a stem cell transplant for acute myeloid leukemia, so the T cells may come from the graft donor.

This clonotype was observed at least ten times. The chain recombines TRBV15 with TRBJ1-1; D gene ambiguous. CDR1 is LNHNV and CDR2 is YYDKDF in the germline V gene (reference sequence). Trimming left V 0 bases short and J 2 bases short, with 10 bases between. The CDR3 covers 15 residues. In DNA, the CDR3 is TGTGCCACCAGCAGAGAGGCACTTACCAACACTGAAGCTTTCTTT. Protein sequence: CATSREALTNTEAFF.

Note on this clonotype: Sequence at one end of the junction differs from germline and may be a read error. The CDR3 coding sequence is TGTGCCATGAGCTTGGGGCTCCTCGAAAATCGTGCCTTC. Translation: CAMSLGLLENRAF. J is TRBJ2-5 and V is TRBV4-2, with D possibly TRBD1 on 5 matching bases. The length of the CDR3 is 13 residues. Germline V gene sequence: CDR1 LGHNA, CDR2 YNFKEQ.

This sequence joins TRBV7-9 and TRBJ1-2, with TRBD1 identical over 7 bases. The CDR3 extends over 15 amino acids. Looked up from germline, CDR1 is SEHNR and CDR2 is FQNEAQ (reference sequence). V dropped 4 bases and J dropped 3; count of bases not matched to a gene: 8. CDR3 DNA: TGTGCCAGCAGCTCGACAGGGAGGGTTGACTATGGCTACACCTTC. Translation gives CASSSTGRVDYGYTF.

This clonotype was counted many times. V is TRBV15 and J is TRBJ2-1; the match to TRBD2 covers 12 bases. The CDR3 runs 15 residues. CDR1 is LNHNV, CDR2 YYDKDF, per germline (reference sequence). V lost 7 bases to trimming and J lost 2 bases; unmatched junction nucleotides: 3. CDR3 DNA: TGTGCCACCAACCTAGCGGGGGGGCCCTACAATGAGCAGTTCTTC. Translating gives CATNLAGGPYNEQFF.

This clonotype showed up many times. This chain connects TRBV20-1 to TRBJ2-1; D is perhaps TRBD1 (6 bases). This CDR3 has 15 residues. V was cut by 4 bases and J by 4 bases, with 17 bases left in between. Germline CDR1 and CDR2: DFQATT and SNEGSKA (reference sequence). The CDR3 loop reads CSATKRQELYNEQFF. CDR3 bases: TGCAGTGCTACTAAGAGACAGGAACTTTACAATGAGCAGTTCTTC.

This clonotype was seen only a few times. This chain connects TRBV12-3 or TRBV12-4 to TRBJ2-7; 10 bases align to TRBD1. The CDR3 sequence is 18 residues long. Losses at the gene ends were 5 bases for V and 0 bases for J; bases not matched to a gene: 13. CDR3 sequence: CASSPWTGGISSSYEQYF. The CDR3 nucleotides read TGTGCCAGCAGTCCCTGGACAGGGGGTATATCTAGCTCCTACGAGCAGTACTTC.

The chain uses TRBV12-3 or TRBV12-4 and TRBJ1-2; 8 bases are shared with TRBD1. The CDR3 loop spans 17 amino acids. Trimming cost V 4 bases and J 0 bases; bases outside gene matches: 10. CDR3 loop: CASSSWTGTGTNYGYTF. CDR3 nucleotide sequence: TGTGCCAGCAGTTCTTGGACAGGGACAGGAACTAACTATGGCTACACCTTC.

This clonotype turned up a few times. The chain combines TRBV6-5 with TRBJ2-5; possible D gene TRBD2, 6 bases. CDR3 size: 16 residues. Germline V gene sequence: CDR1 MNHEY, CDR2 SVGAGI. Between the trimmed V and J ends, which lost 0 bases and 3 bases, there was a span of 14 bases. The DNA of the CDR3 is TGTGCCAGCAGTTACTCTATTTCCGGGGGAGAAGAGACCCAGTACTTC. Translation: CASSYSISGGEETQYF.

The DNA of the CDR3 is TGCAGTGCTCCCCCGCGTAACATCCAAGAGACCCAGTACTTC. Protein sequence: CSAPPRNIQETQYF. The chain couples TRBV20-1 to TRBJ2-5; no clear D gene. The CDR3 covers 14 residues. Looked up from germline, CDR1 is DFQATT and CDR2 is SNEGSKA (reference sequence). V lost 5 bases and J 1 base, leaving 14 bases between the germline ends.

The rearrangement uses TRBV9 and TRBJ2-1, with TRBD2 matching over 10 bases. This CDR3 is 15 amino acids long. From germline, CDR1 is SGDLS and CDR2 YYNGEE. V lost 2 bases and J lost 5; bases outside the gene matches: 4. CDR3 amino acids: CASSVGLAGDNEQFF. The CDR3 DNA is TGTGCCAGCAGCGTGGGGCTAGCGGGGGACAATGAGCAGTTCTTC.

CDR3 nucleotides: TGTGCCAGCTCACCGGGCAGGTTCGGATTGGGCGGCTACACCTTC. Translation: CASSPGRFGLGGYTF. The chain combines TRBV18 with TRBJ1-2; no firm D call. Germline V lookup: CDR1 KGHSH, CDR2 LQKENI. The CDR3 is 15 amino acids. V was trimmed by 3 bases and J by 8 bases, leaving 19 bases between them.

This clonotype was seen at least ten times. The gene calls are TRBV5-1 and TRBJ2-2, with D perhaps matching TRBD1 (6 bases). The length of the CDR3 is 14 residues. Per germline, CDR1 SGHRS and CDR2 YFSETQ. Between the trimmed V and J ends, which lost 1 base and 5 bases, there was a span of 9 bases. The CDR3 spells CASSLQQGTGELFF. CDR3 nucleotides: TGCGCCAGCAGCTTGCAACAGGGAACCGGGGAGCTGTTTTTT.

The chain uses TRBV6-5 and TRBJ2-1, with 7 bases matching TRBD2. Germline-derived CDR1 and CDR2 are MNHEY and SVGAGI. The CDR3 spans 13 residues. V lost 4 bases and J lost 8; bases outside the gene matches: 5. CDR3 DNA: TGTGCCAGCAGTTGGACTAGAAATTATGAGCAGTTCTTC. Translating it yields CASSWTRNYEQFF.

The CDR3 is CSARRTGADTEAFF. Written as DNA, the CDR3 is TGCAGTGCTAGACGGACAGGAGCTGACACTGAAGCTTTCTTT. The gene calls are TRBV20-1 and TRBJ1-1, with TRBD1 matching over 7 bases. The CDR3 is made up of 14 amino acids. Trimming cost V 2 bases and J 3 bases; bases outside gene matches: 6. The germline V gene encodes CDR1 DFQATT and CDR2 SNEGSKA (reference sequence).

This clonotype was observed a few times. The chain carries TRBV7-2 and TRBJ2-1; possible D gene TRBD1, 5 bases. The CDR3 extends over 16 amino acids. V was clipped by 4 bases and J by 0 bases, with 13 bases between them. Germline V lookup: CDR1 SGHTA, CDR2 FQGNSA. The CDR3 DNA reads TGTGCCAGCAGCTCTCGGACAAGAAGCTCCTACAATGAGCAGTTCTTC. It encodes CASSSRTRSSYNEQFF.

The CDR3 sequence: CSPRTGPYGYTF. CDR3 nucleotide sequence: TGCAGTCCCAGGACAGGGCCCTATGGCTACACCTTC. This chain uses TRBV20-1 with TRBJ1-2; 8 positions agree with TRBD1. The CDR3 has 12 residues. V dropped 8 bases and J dropped 4; count of bases not matched to a gene: 6. Germline V lookup: CDR1 DFQATT, CDR2 SNEGSKA (reference sequence).

This clonotype showed up just a few times. The rearrangement uses TRBV10-2 and TRBJ2-2, with no clear D. The CDR3 has 13 amino acids. Germline CDR1 reads WSHSY; CDR2 reads SAAADI. Between the trimmed V and J ends, which lost 0 bases and 4 bases, there was a span of 3 bases. CDR3 region: CASSESGTGELFF. CDR3 DNA: TGCGCCAGCAGTGAGTCTGGCACCGGGGAGCTGTTTTTT.

The chain couples TRBV7-2 to TRBJ2-3; D possibly corresponds to TRBD2 (5 bases). V shed 4 bases and J shed 10 bases, with 12 bases lying between them. Germline lookup yields CDR1 SGHTA and CDR2 FQGNSA. The CDR3 covers 12 residues. CDR3 loop: CASSSDRTSQYF. The DNA for the CDR3 is TGTGCCAGCAGCTCAGATCGGACTTCGCAGTATTTT.

V gene TRBV20-1 combines with J gene TRBJ2-7, with D maybe TRBD1 (7 bases). In germline, CDR1 is DFQATT, CDR2 SNEGSKA (reference sequence). This CDR3 region has 16 residues. The germline V and J ends were trimmed by 7 bases and 3 bases, with 25 bases remaining between them. The CDR3 coding sequence is TGCAGTGGGGCTGTTTTAGGAGGGGGCCGGTACTACGAGCAGTACTTC. It is translated as CSGAVLGGGRYYEQYF.

V is TRBV9 and J is TRBJ2-5; 11 bases are a match to TRBD1. V dropped 4 bases and J dropped 3; count of bases not matched to a gene: 5. The CDR3 loop spans 15 amino acids. Germline-derived CDR1 and CDR2 are SGDLS and YYNGEE. DNA of the CDR3: TGTGCCAGCAGCCCCCGGACAGGGGGCAAAGAGACCCAGTACTTC. Translation gives CASSPRTGGKETQYF.

This chain links TRBV28 with TRBJ1-5, with a possible D match to TRBD1 (5 bases). The CDR3 has 18 amino acids. Germline assignment: CDR1 MDHEN and CDR2 SYDVKM. With 5 bases removed from V and 4 bases from J, the gap between germline ends came to 24 bases. CDR3 in DNA: TGTGCCAGCAGTCATGGGCTAAGACGGATTGGGGGGAATCAGCCCCAGCATTTT. This gives the protein CASSHGLRRIGGNQPQHF.

This clonotype turned up a few times. V usage is TRBV20-1 and J usage is TRBJ2-7, with unresolved D. Trimming took off 6 bases at V and 0 bases at J, with 9 bases between the two ends. Per germline, CDR1 DFQATT and CDR2 SNEGSKA (reference sequence). The CDR3 extends over 12 amino acids. Here the CDR3 DNA reads TGCAGTGCCAGCTTGGCCTCCTACGAGCAGTACTTC. Encoded protein: CSASLASYEQYF.

This clonotype was seen ten or more times. The chain recombines TRBV7-2 with TRBJ2-5; maybe TRBD1 (5 bases). The germline V and J ends were trimmed by 2 bases and 0 bases, with 10 bases remaining between them. Germline CDR1 reads SGHTA; CDR2 reads FQGNSA. The CDR3 contains 15 residues. CDR3 sequence: CASSLRRQYQETQYF. CDR3 nucleotides: TGTGCCAGCAGCTTACGTAGACAGTACCAAGAGACCCAGTACTTC.

This clonotype was detected only a few times. This chain joins TRBV25-1 and TRBJ2-1; D is perhaps TRBD2 (7 bases). The CDR3 extends over 15 amino acids. V was cut by 1 base and J by 4 bases, with 11 bases left in between. Germline CDR1 is MGHDK and CDR2 is SYGVNS. The CDR3 DNA reads TGTGCCAGCAGTGAATGGGGGGGGCTGTACAATGAGCAGTTCTTC. This sequence encodes CASSEWGGLYNEQFF.

Only a few counts were recorded for this clonotype. This chain uses TRBV6-2 or TRBV6-3 with TRBJ2-1, with D possibly matching TRBD2 (6 bases). CDR1 and CDR2 from the germline V gene are MNHEY and SVGEGT. Trimming removed 8 bases at V and 9 bases at J, with 14 bases between. CDR3 length: 12 residues. The CDR3 sequence: CASGRGRGEQFF. CDR3 in DNA: TGTGCCAGCGGCCGTGGGCGGGGTGAGCAGTTCTTC.

This clonotype came up a few times. The chain is built from TRBV20-1 and TRBJ2-3; 8 bases line up with TRBD2. Germline V lookup: CDR1 DFQATT, CDR2 SNEGSKA (reference sequence). With V trimmed by 7 bases and J by 5 bases, 8 bases remained unmatched. CDR3 length: 13 residues. DNA for the CDR3: TGCAGTGGTCGGGGGGGCGGGCAAGATACGCAGTATTTT. Its translation: CSGRGGGQDTQYF.

This clonotype was recorded many times. The chain has TRBV5-1 and TRBJ2-5; 10 bases map to TRBD1. V dropped 3 bases and J dropped 0; count of bases not matched to a gene: 2. The length of the CDR3 is 15 residues. From germline, CDR1 is SGHRS and CDR2 YFSETQ. The CDR3 loop is CASSWGQGNQETQYF. In nucleotides, the CDR3 is TGCGCCAGCAGCTGGGGACAGGGGAACCAAGAGACCCAGTACTTC.

The V and J genes are TRBV12-3 or TRBV12-4 and TRBJ1-1, with D possibly matching TRBD1 (5 bases). The V gene lost 6 bases and the J gene lost 7 bases, with 12 bases spanning the gap. CDR3 length: 12 residues. The DNA of the CDR3 is TGTGCCAGCAGCTTCGGGGGACGTGAAGCTTTCTTT. This translates into CASSFGGREAFF.

In this sample, this clonotype turned up many times. This chain joins TRBV6-2 or TRBV6-3 and TRBJ1-6, with a possible D match to TRBD1 (5 bases). Germline V gene data show CDR1 as MNHEY and CDR2 as SVGEGT. Trimming took off 6 bases at V and 12 bases at J, with 21 bases between the two ends. The CDR3 runs to 15 residues. CDR3 protein: CASRHGGSPGEPLHF. CDR3 sequence (DNA): TGTGCCAGCAGACACGGAGGGTCGCCGGGGGAACCCCTCCACTTT.

There are a few counts of this clonotype. The CDR3 loop is CASSYANLPGFYGYTF. CDR3 sequence (DNA): TGTGCCAGCAGTTACGCTAACTTACCAGGGTTCTATGGCTACACCTTC. This rearrangement joins TRBV6-5 to TRBJ1-2, with a tentative D call TRBD1 (5 bases). V was shortened by 2 bases and J by 4 bases, with 17 bases between the two germline ends. Per the germline V gene, CDR1 is MNHEY and CDR2 is SVGAGI. This CDR3 spans 16 amino acids.